These 7 T cell receptor beta chains came from one sample sequenced in a study of blood T cell repertoires in COVID-19. Assay used: immunoSEQ multiplex PCR; TCRdb lists only in-frame clones, some missing. The sample lists under 250,000 clones; just under 85% were seen once. Input material: peripheral blood. All receptors derive from a woman in her fifties or sixties with active or convalescent COVID-19.

CDR3 nucleotide sequence: TGTGCCAGCAGTCCCACAGGGGCCTTAAATCAGCCCCAGCATTTT. Protein product: CASSPTGALNQPQHF. This sequence joins TRBV3-1 (or the pseudogene TRBV3-2) and TRBJ1-5; TRBD1 agrees at 7 bases. This CDR3 spans 15 amino acids. In germline, CDR1 is LGHDT, CDR2 YNNKEL (reference sequence). The V gene end was trimmed by 6 bases and the J gene end by 4 bases; junction bases not matched to a gene: 9.

The chain has TRBV10-2 and TRBJ2-7, with 10 bases lining up with TRBD1. CDR3 size: 14 residues. CDR1 and CDR2 from the germline V gene are WSHSY and SAAADI. The V gene end was trimmed by 4 bases and the J gene end by 2 bases; junction bases not matched to a gene: 2. The CDR3, as DNA: TGCGCCAGCAGTGCGGGACAGGGGCCCTACGAGCAGTACGTC. It translates to CASSAGQGPYEQYV.

The chain joins TRBV2 to TRBJ1-2; perhaps TRBD1 as D (5 bases). The germline CDR1 and CDR2 sequences are SNHLY and FYNNEI. The germline V and J ends were trimmed by 3 bases and 2 bases, with 7 bases remaining between them. This CDR3 comprises 13 residues. The CDR3 here is CASSEGGNYGYTF. The CDR3 DNA reads TGTGCCAGCAGTGAGGGGGGAAACTATGGCTACACCTTC.

V gene TRBV6-5 combines with J gene TRBJ1-6; 8 bases are a match to TRBD1. This CDR3 spans 13 amino acids. Germline CDR1 is MNHEY and CDR2 is SVGAGI. V shed 8 bases, J shed 4 bases, and the junction held 1 base outside the gene matches. In nucleotides, the CDR3 is TGTGCCAGCGGACAGGGTTATAATTCACCCCTCCACTTT. This gives the protein CASGQGYNSPLHF.

The chain employs TRBV29-1 and TRBJ1-2; weak D call: TRBD1 (6 bases). CDR3 length: 12 residues. V lost 3 bases and J lost 7, with 12 bases in between. Per the germline V gene, CDR1 is SQVTM and CDR2 is ANQGSEA. CDR3 bases: TGCAGCGTTGAGGACAGACGGCGTGGCTACACCTTC. The encoded protein is CSVEDRRRGYTF.

As for this clone: The identical CDR3 is also encoded by other nucleotide sequences in the sample. The chain joins TRBV11-3 to TRBJ2-7; TRBD2 aligns across 7 bases. Per germline, CDR1 SGHNT and CDR2 YENEEA. This CDR3 has 14 amino acids. Trimming cost V 4 bases and J 1 base; bases outside gene matches: 4. The CDR3 region is CASSSGGGSYEQYF. In nucleotides, the CDR3 is TGTGCCAGCAGCTCGGGGGGTGGGTCCTACGAGCAGTACTTC.

The chain recombines TRBV29-1 with TRBJ2-7; weak D call: TRBD2 (5 bases). The V gene lost 2 bases and the J gene lost 7 bases, with 15 bases spanning the gap. Per germline, CDR1 SQVTM and CDR2 ANQGSEA. CDR3 length: 13 residues. The CDR3 loop reads CSVEPAGSREQYF. DNA of the CDR3: TGCAGCGTTGAACCGGCGGGCAGTAGGGAGCAGTACTTC.